This TCR beta chain was documented in a study of T cell changes during pregnancy in multiple sclerosis. The V segment lost 4 bases and the J segment 1 base; nucleotides outside the gene matches: 7. Per the germline V gene, CDR1 is MDHEN and CDR2 is SYDVKM. The CDR3 has 15 residues. Assay: immunoSEQ multiplex PCR; the TCRdb copy retains only in-frame clones and omits some. Among approximately 130,000 clones, about 95% were seen once, and the ten largest hold 0.44%. The input for sequencing was peripheral blood, taken after pregnancy. The genes are TRBV28 and TRBJ2-7; the match to TRBD1 covers 7 bases. The clonotype was recovered from a female donor with multiple sclerosis, enrolled in a pregnancy study. CDR3 protein: CASSSGGIGSYEQYF. CDR3 coding DNA: TGTGCCAGCAGTTCAGGGGGAATCGGATCCTACGAGCAGTACTTC.